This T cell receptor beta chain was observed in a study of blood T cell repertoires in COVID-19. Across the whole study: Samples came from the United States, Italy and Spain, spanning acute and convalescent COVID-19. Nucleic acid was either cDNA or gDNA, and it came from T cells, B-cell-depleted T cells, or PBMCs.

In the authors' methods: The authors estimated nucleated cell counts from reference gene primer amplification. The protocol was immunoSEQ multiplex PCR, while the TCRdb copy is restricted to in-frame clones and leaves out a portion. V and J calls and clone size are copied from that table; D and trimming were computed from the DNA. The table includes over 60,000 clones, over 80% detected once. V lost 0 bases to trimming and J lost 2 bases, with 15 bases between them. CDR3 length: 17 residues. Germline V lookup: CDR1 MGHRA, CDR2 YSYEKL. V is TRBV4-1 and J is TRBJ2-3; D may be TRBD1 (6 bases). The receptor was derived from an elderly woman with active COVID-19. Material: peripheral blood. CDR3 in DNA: TGCGCCAGCAGCCAAGATAGGGGGACATATAACACAGATACGCAGTATTTT. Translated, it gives CASSQDRGTYNTDTQYF.